The sequence of this TCR beta chain was determined in a study of OX40 agonist ivuxolimab in advanced cancers. For the study at large: Treatment received earlier with anti-PD-1, anti-PD-L1 or anti-CTLA-4 agents was allowed, and around 40% had some.

This clone came up once. Trimming took off 0 bases at V and 1 base at J, with 10 bases between the two ends. Germline V gene sequence: CDR1 LGHNA, CDR2 YSLEER. CDR3 length: 15 amino acids. Autoimmune disease history or systemic immunosuppression barred patients. Sampling times: baseline, cycle 4 day 1, cycle 7 day 1. Here immunoSEQ multiplex PCR was the method, and the copy in TCRdb shows in-frame clones only, minus some. Among about 16,000 clones, 80% to 90% were seen once, and the ten largest hold approximately 68%. The chain is built from TRBV4-3 and TRBJ2-7; no clear D. The specimen comprised CD4+ or CD8+ T cells sorted from blood, sampled in a trial of the OX40 agonist ivuxolimab. The sequence came from an adult with an advanced solid tumor such as melanoma, head and neck, liver or kidney cancer. The CDR3, as DNA: TGCGCCAGCAGCCAAGACACAGTCGGTTCCTACGAGCAGTACTTC. It encodes CASSQDTVGSYEQYF.